One and the same sample provided the 30 T cell receptor beta chains below, sequenced in a study of vaccination and CD4 T cells after COVID-19. The treatment was: approximately 9-day PBMC culture with coronavirus spike peptide pools or control peptides (ViraFEST assay). No antigen is known for these receptors. Once obtained from cultured CD4+ T cells, the DNA was sequenced using the Oncomine TCR Beta short-read assay. In TCRdb, the PCR reads were re-called with MiXCR into one record per CDR3 protein. The sample contains some 20,000 distinct CDR3 sequences, around two fifths of which appear only once. The sample in question was CD4+ T cells from blood, cultured in vitro, obtained after SARS-CoV-2 vaccination. The source is a human donor who had recovered from COVID-19.

The rearrangement links TRBV20-1 to TRBJ2-5; tentative D call: TRBD2 (5 bases). Germline loops: CDR1 DFQATT, CDR2 SNEGSKA (reference sequence). The CDR3 consists of 15 residues. The CDR3 DNA follows: TGCAGGACTGCTGGTGCGGGCTCAAAGCGGGAGACCCAGTACTTC. The encoded protein is CRTAGAGSKRETQYF.

The CDR3 nucleotides are TGCGCCAGCAGCCCTGGGGACAGGGGGCTCACTGAAGCTTTCTTT. Encoded protein: CASSPGDRGLTEAFF. The chain employs TRBV5-1 and TRBJ1-1, with 12 bases that match TRBD1. Per the germline V gene, CDR1 is SGHRS and CDR2 is YFSETQ. The CDR3 is made up of 15 amino acids. V dropped 4 bases and J dropped 4; count of bases not matched to a gene: 5.

The gene calls are TRBV6-2 or TRBV6-3 and TRBJ2-7; tentatively, D is TRBD1 (6 bases). Germline values: CDR1 MNHEY, CDR2 SVGEGT. Trimming removed 7 bases at V and 5 bases at J, with 21 bases between. The CDR3 is 15 residues long. The CDR3 spells CASKETGLRSDEQYF. The CDR3, as DNA: TGTGCCAGCAAAGAGACAGGACTGCGGTCCGACGAGCAGTACTTC.

The rearrangement joins TRBV27 to TRBJ2-5; D may be TRBD1 (6 bases). The germline V and J ends were trimmed by 8 bases and 5 bases, with 15 bases remaining between them. The CDR3 extends over 13 amino acids. The germline CDR1 and CDR2 sequences are MNHEY and SMNVEV (reference sequence). Here the CDR3 DNA reads TGTGCCAGCCGAAAACAGGGTAGGGAGACCCAGTACTTC. This encodes CASRKQGRETQYF.

V usage is TRBV24-1 and J usage is TRBJ1-5, with TRBD1 identical over 8 bases. V lost 9 bases, J lost 3 bases, and 6 bases stayed unmatched. Germline CDR1 reads KGHDR; CDR2 reads SFDVKD. The CDR3 has 14 residues. The CDR3 loop reads CATAGTGNNQPQHF. The CDR3 DNA reads as TGTGCCACCGCCGGGACAGGTAACAATCAGCCCCAGCATTTT.

The rearrangement uses TRBV7-9 and TRBJ2-7, with 11 bases lining up with TRBD2. Per germline, CDR1 SEHNR and CDR2 FQNEAQ (reference sequence). The CDR3 has 18 amino acids. Trimming took 5 bases from V and 0 from J; bases not matched to a gene: 12. As DNA, the CDR3 is TGTGCCAGCAGCGCACCCACTAGCGGGAGCCAGAACTCCTACGAGCAGTACTTC. Its translation is CASSAPTSGSQNSYEQYF.

This clonotype was seen only once. The gene calls are TRBV10-3 and TRBJ2-7; 8 bases are shared with TRBD1. V lost 0 bases, J lost 5 bases, and 3 bases stayed unmatched. The CDR3 is 14 amino acids. Germline CDR1 and CDR2: ENHRY and SYGVKD. CDR3 protein: CAISESPGGHEQYF. The CDR3 bases are TGTGCCATCAGTGAGTCCCCAGGGGGCCACGAGCAGTACTTC.

This clonotype appeared a few times. The chain has TRBV27 and TRBJ1-2; 8 bases fit TRBD1. Losses at the gene ends were 1 base for V and 2 bases for J; bases not matched to a gene: 9. This CDR3 is 17 amino acids long. Germline-derived CDR1 and CDR2 are MNHEY and SMNVEV (reference sequence). The CDR3 reads CASSLFHRGSSNYGYTF. In nucleotides, the CDR3 is TGTGCCAGCAGTTTATTTCACAGGGGGTCATCGAACTATGGCTACACCTTC.

The rearrangement links TRBV10-3 to TRBJ1-5; D is unclear. CDR1 and CDR2 (germline): ENHRY, SYGVKD. Between the trimmed V and J ends, which lost 2 bases and 3 bases, there was a span of 8 bases. The CDR3 is made up of 14 amino acids. The CDR3 reads CAISEVQTNQPQHF. The DNA for the CDR3 is TGTGCCATCAGTGAGGTCCAGACCAATCAGCCCCAGCATTTT.

The chain links TRBV7-3 to TRBJ1-1; D is ambiguous. V gave up 5 bases and J gave up 4 bases, with 11 bases separating them. This CDR3 comprises 13 residues. Germline V CDR1 and CDR2: SGHTA, FQGTGA. CDR3 protein: CASSPRGVTEAFF. The CDR3 DNA follows: TGTGCCAGCAGCCCCCGCGGGGTCACTGAAGCTTTCTTT.

Only a few counts were recorded for this clonotype. The chain combines TRBV15 with TRBJ2-7; D perhaps matches TRBD1 (6 bases). The CDR3 sequence is 15 residues long. V lost 3 bases, J lost 6 bases, and 18 bases lay in between. Germline V gene sequence: CDR1 LNHNV, CDR2 YYDKDF (reference sequence). CDR3 bases: TGTGCCACCAGCAGCGATCCGGACAGCAGGAGCGAGCAGTACTTC. Translation: CATSSDPDSRSEQYF.

This chain joins TRBV19 and TRBJ2-3; D is uncertain. Germline values: CDR1 LNHDA, CDR2 SQIVND (reference sequence). This CDR3 is built from 13 residues. With 6 bases removed from V and 0 bases from J, the gap between germline ends came to 7 bases. CDR3 sequence: CASSMPSTDTQYF. The CDR3 coding sequence is TGTGCCAGTAGCATGCCTAGCACAGATACGCAGTATTTT.

The chain recombines TRBV11-3 with TRBJ1-2; D not resolved. Germline loops: CDR1 SGHNT, CDR2 YENEEA. The V end was cut by 8 bases, the J end by 6 bases, with 16 bases between. The CDR3 has 13 residues. The CDR3 region has the DNA TGTGCCAGCGAATTGGGGTGGCCAAATGGCTACACCTTC. Amino acid sequence: CASELGWPNGYTF.

This clonotype was counted a few times. The rearrangement links TRBV7-2 to TRBJ1-5, with D hard to call. This CDR3 is 15 amino acids long. Germline-derived CDR1 and CDR2 are SGHTA and FQGNSA. Trimming shortened V by 9 bases and J by 3 bases, and 18 bases separated the two germline ends. CDR3 protein: CASMTGPSPNQPQHF. The DNA of the CDR3 is TGTGCCAGTATGACCGGGCCCAGTCCCAATCAGCCCCAGCATTTT.

The chain links TRBV6-5 to TRBJ2-4, with D uncertain. The V end was cut by 0 bases, the J end by 0 bases, with 6 bases between. Germline V gene sequence: CDR1 MNHEY, CDR2 SVGAGI. The CDR3 is 15 amino acids. CDR3 loop: CASSYSELAKNIQYF. The CDR3 DNA reads as TGTGCCAGCAGTTACTCGGAGTTAGCCAAAAACATTCAGTACTTC.

Of note for this clonotype: One end of the junction fails to match germline, which may point to a read error. The V gene is TRBV20-1, the J gene TRBJ2-3; TRBD2 is a possible D gene (5 bases). The germline CDR1 and CDR2 sequences are DFQATT and SNEGSKA (reference sequence). The CDR3 sequence is 15 residues long. The CDR3 reads CSAIIGRSSTDAQYF. In DNA form, the CDR3 reads TGCAGTGCCATTATAGGCAGATCTAGCACAGATGCGCAGTATTTT.

V and J are TRBV6-1 and TRBJ1-2; 7 bases are shared with TRBD1. V shed 7 bases, J shed 5 bases, and the junction held 7 bases outside the gene matches. The length of the CDR3 is 13 residues. From germline, CDR1 is MNHNS and CDR2 SASEGT. Written as DNA, the CDR3 is TGTGCCAGCACCCAAGGGACAGCGTATGGCTACACCTTC. Residues: CASTQGTAYGYTF.

The chain couples TRBV6-5 to TRBJ2-1; 7 nucleotides align to TRBD2. The CDR3 loop spans 18 amino acids. CDR1 is MNHEY and CDR2 is SVGAGI in the germline V gene. Trimming cost V 0 bases and J 5 bases; bases outside gene matches: 13. CDR3 in amino acids: CASSYSTSGGRRDNEQFF. In nucleotides, the CDR3 is TGTGCCAGCAGTTACTCGACGAGCGGCGGGAGAAGGGACAATGAGCAGTTCTTC.

V is TRBV5-1 and J is TRBJ2-7; the match to TRBD1 covers 8 bases. The ends lost 0 bases at V and 3 bases at J; junction bases unmatched: 2. The CDR3 has 14 amino acids. The germline V gene has CDR1 SGHRS and CDR2 YFSETQ. The CDR3 coding sequence is TGCGCCAGCAGCTTGGCAGGACAGGGCTACGAGCAGTACTTC. It yields the protein CASSLAGQGYEQYF.

This clonotype was detected a few times. V is TRBV2 and J is TRBJ2-3; D ambiguous. CDR1 and CDR2 (germline): SNHLY, FYNNEI. This CDR3 comprises 11 residues. The V end was cut by 1 base, the J end by 10 bases, with 6 bases between. In nucleotides, the CDR3 is TGTGCCAGCAGTGAAGGTGGTCCGCAGTATTTT. Translation: CASSEGGPQYF.

This chain links TRBV19 with TRBJ2-5; 9 bases are a match to TRBD1. V was pared by 3 bases and J by 7 bases, with 9 bases of the junction left unmatched. This CDR3 region has 15 residues. CDR1 and CDR2 (germline): LNHDA, SQIVND (reference sequence). CDR3 protein: CASSIQDRGYATQYF. As DNA, the CDR3 is TGTGCCAGTAGTATTCAGGACAGGGGATACGCGACCCAGTACTTC. Complete variable domain (other parts from reference TRBV19 and TRBJ2-5): DGGITQSPKYLFRKEGQNVTLSCEQNLNHDAMYWYRQDPGQGLRLIYYSQIVNDFQKGDIAEGYSVSREKKESFPLTVTSAQKNPTAFYLCASSIQDRGYATQYFGPGTRLLVL.

The chain joins TRBV20-1 to TRBJ2-7; 8 bases map to TRBD1. The CDR3 contains 14 residues. V dropped 4 bases and J dropped 7; count of bases not matched to a gene: 12. CDR1 and CDR2 from the germline V gene are DFQATT and SNEGSKA (reference sequence). CDR3 residues: CSAIPGQGAGEQYF. The CDR3 DNA is TGCAGTGCTATACCGGGTCAGGGGGCGGGGGAGCAGTACTTC.

This clonotype showed up just a few times. The chain is built from TRBV5-4 and TRBJ1-2; TRBD1 might be the D (6 bases). Germline V gene data show CDR1 as SGHNT and CDR2 as YYREEE (reference sequence). The ends were cut back, 1 base at V and 7 bases at J, with 11 bases in the middle. This CDR3 contains 13 residues. This CDR3 reads CASSLIGGGGYTF. CDR3 DNA: TGTGCCAGCAGCTTGATTGGAGGGGGTGGCTACACCTTC. The full variable domain, in which reference TRBV5-4 and TRBJ1-2 provide the parts outside the CDR3, is ETGVTQSPTHLIKTRGQQVTLRCSSQSGHNTVSWYQQALGQGPQFIFQYYREEENGRGNFPPRFSGLQFPNYSSELNVNALELDDSALYLCASSLIGGGGYTFGSGTRLTVV.

This chain connects TRBV7-3 to TRBJ1-1, with a tentative D call TRBD1 (5 bases). The CDR3 covers 13 residues. The V end lost 4 bases, the J end lost 5 bases, and 11 bases lay between the germline ends. Germline V gene lookup returns CDR1 SGHTA and CDR2 FQGTGA. As DNA, the CDR3 is TGTGCCAGCAGCTCGGGGGGGAAGACTGAAGCTTTCTTT. Amino acids: CASSSGGKTEAFF.

The genes are TRBV5-1 and TRBJ1-1; possibly TRBD1 for D (5 bases). The CDR3 length is 15 residues. Germline CDR1 and CDR2: SGHRS and YFSETQ. The germline V and J ends were trimmed by 1 base and 1 base, with 11 bases remaining between them. In nucleotides, the CDR3 is TGCGCCAGCAGCTTGTTCCCCCAGGGGAACACTGAAGCTTTCTTT. Translation: CASSLFPQGNTEAFF.

The chain couples TRBV6-1 to TRBJ1-2, with a weak D call TRBD1 (5 bases). Trimming removed 7 bases from V and 1 base from J, with 13 bases in between. The CDR3 is 14 residues long. Germline V gene sequence: CDR1 MNHNS, CDR2 SASEGT. The CDR3 DNA reads as TGTGCCAGCAAACAATTCCAGGGTAACTATGGCTACACCTTC. It translates to CASKQFQGNYGYTF.

The rearrangement joins TRBV30 to TRBJ1-5; D is undetermined. V was trimmed by 5 bases and J by 11 bases, leaving 13 bases between them. This CDR3 has 11 residues. Germline CDR1 reads GTSNPN; CDR2 reads SVGIG (reference sequence). The CDR3 here is CAWGTSGAQHF. CDR3 coding DNA: TGTGCCTGGGGCACGAGTGGGGCCCAGCATTTT.

V and J are TRBV29-1 and TRBJ2-5; no definite D call. Trimming pared 3 bases from V and 3 bases from J, leaving 11 bases between. CDR1 is SQVTM, CDR2 ANQGSEA, per germline. This CDR3 spans 13 amino acids. CDR3 region: CSVEPRNKETQYF. The CDR3 coding sequence is TGCAGCGTTGAGCCTCGGAATAAAGAGACCCAGTACTTC.

In its sample, this clonotype was seen once. V is TRBV19 and J is TRBJ2-1; 9 bases are a match to TRBD2. V dropped 5 bases and J dropped 4; count of bases not matched to a gene: 9. Germline V gene sequence: CDR1 LNHDA, CDR2 SQIVND (reference sequence). The CDR3 totals 16 residues. Written as DNA, the CDR3 is TGTGCCAGTAGTTTCCTGTCTAGCGGGACGTACAATGAGCAGTTCTTC. This encodes CASSFLSSGTYNEQFF.

This chain connects TRBV25-1 to TRBJ1-2, with 10 bases lining up with TRBD1. The CDR3 consists of 17 residues. V gave up 1 base and J gave up 8 bases; unmatched junction bases: 13. Germline CDR1 is MGHDK and CDR2 is SYGVNS. The CDR3 bases are TGTGCCAGCAGTGAATGGGGACAGGGGCAGACTAGAGGCGGCTACACCTTC. This gives the protein CASSEWGQGQTRGGYTF.